This T cell receptor beta chain appears in the sequencing data of a study of blood T cell repertoires in COVID-19. Measured with immunoSEQ multiplex PCR; TCRdb has only the in-frame clones, and not every one. This repertoire shows a few hundred thousand clones, approximately 87% found once; its top ten account for 6.2%. There are 15 residues in the CDR3. Germline V CDR1 and CDR2: SGHDT, YYEEEE. V was shortened by 4 bases and J by 0 bases, with 13 bases between the two germline ends. This clonotype was sampled from a man between 60 and 70 years old with acute or convalescent COVID-19. The sequencing input was peripheral blood. J is TRBJ1-1 and V is TRBV5-6; D unclear. CDR3 coding DNA: TGTGCCAGCAGCGAAGTAGCGAAATTGAACACTGAAGCTTTCTTT. It is translated as CASSEVAKLNTEAFF.